This T cell receptor beta chain was retrieved from a study of blood T cells in healthy people across ages. The study, taken as a whole, reports: Older age coincided with a roughly linear decline in TCR beta diversity per million T cells. Compared with aged donors, long-lived donors showed fewer expanded clones, suggesting selection.

Germline V lookup: CDR1 SQVTM, CDR2 ANQGSEA. This CDR3 contains 13 residues. Each donor supplied about 9.6 milliliters of peripheral blood. Then a second PCR, running about 6 to 12 cycles, was carried out with a sample-barcoded 5' primer and a J-beta primer mix. Every individual sample yielded 2.5 million or more paired-end reads (each containing CDR3). A single record per CDR3 protein comes from TCRdb applying MiXCR to the 5' RACE reads. This sample carries 1.6 million or so distinct CDR3 sequences, almost 35% of them seen once, and the ten largest clones take approximately 10%. Notes on this clonotype: Its specificity is unknown. A much larger clone sits a single nucleotide away, making a read error possible.

Input material: blood. This clonotype was obtained from a woman aged 25-40 years in good health. V usage is TRBV29-1 and J usage is TRBJ1-2; the D gene is possibly TRBD1 (6 bases). CDR3: CGVGPSGAYGYTF. CDR3 DNA: TGCGGCGTTGGGCCTTCGGGGGCCTATGGCTACACCTTC.